The 14 T cell receptor beta chains below come from one sample, sequenced in a study of blood T cell repertoires in COVID-19. Using immunoSEQ multiplex PCR, the repertoire was profiled, and TCRdb retains in-frame clones only, with some absent. The table shows approximately 300,000 clones, with about 92% occurring only once. The sample comprised PBMCs or T cells enriched from blood (not recorded which). All receptors derive from a woman aged 25 to 39 who had recovered from COVID-19.

Points on this clone: One junction end disagrees with the germline gene, perhaps due to a read error. V gene TRBV7-7 combines with J gene TRBJ2-2; D is unresolved. Germline assignment: CDR1 SSHAT and CDR2 FNYEAQ (reference sequence). This CDR3 contains 12 residues. The CDR3 here is CASSSLTGELFF. CDR3 nucleotides: TGTGCTAGCAGTTCCCTAACCGGGGAGCTGTTTTTT.

J is TRBJ1-6 and V is TRBV27; D may be TRBD1 (6 bases). The CDR3 is 14 amino acids. V dropped 5 bases and J dropped 7 bases, with 12 bases sitting between them. In germline, CDR1 is MNHEY, CDR2 SMNVEV (reference sequence). CDR3 bases: TGTGCCAGCAGTCAGGACAGCTTAAATTCACCCCTCCACTTT. This translates into CASSQDSLNSPLHF.

The genes are TRBV27 and TRBJ2-1, with 12 bases aligning to TRBD2. Looked up from germline, CDR1 is MNHEY and CDR2 is SMNVEV (reference sequence). V lost 4 bases and J lost 4; bases outside the gene matches: 8. CDR3 size: 17 residues. As DNA, the CDR3 is TGTGCCAGCAGTTCCCTAACTAGCGGGGGGCCGTACAATGAGCAGTTCTTC. It codes for CASSSLTSGGPYNEQFF.

The rearrangement uses TRBV12-5 and TRBJ2-3; maybe TRBD2 (5 bases). Trimming took off 8 bases at V and 6 bases at J, with 15 bases between the two ends. The CDR3 totals 13 residues. Looked up from germline, CDR1 is LGHNT and CDR2 is FRNRAP. This chain's CDR3 is CASSEGKVDTQYF. The CDR3 DNA reads TGTGCTAGTTCTGAGGGTAAAGTGGATACGCAGTATTTT. Full variable domain (outside the CDR3, taken from reference TRBV12-5 and TRBJ2-3): DARVTQTPRHKVTEMGQEVTMRCQPILGHNTVFWYRQTMMQGLELLAYFRNRAPLDDSGMPKDRFSAEMPDATLATLKIQPSEPRDSAVYFCASSEGKVDTQYFGPGTRLTVL.

In this sample, this clone turned up a few times. Its ends do not fully match the called genes, so a read error is possible. J is TRBJ1-1 and V is TRBV10-3; D possibly corresponds to TRBD1 (6 bases). There are 11 residues in the CDR3. In germline, CDR1 is ENHRY, CDR2 SYGVKD. CDR3 protein: CAISRDTEAFF. For the CDR3, the DNA is TGTGCCATCAGCCGGGACACCGAAGCTTTCTTT.

The chain joins TRBV7-3 to TRBJ2-5, with TRBD2 matching over 8 bases. The length of the CDR3 is 14 residues. J lost 5 bases, V lost 5 bases, and 7 bases had no gene match. CDR1 and CDR2 (germline): SGHTA, FQGTGA. The CDR3 region has the DNA TGTGCCAGCAGCCTCCTCGGCGGGGGGGAGACCCAGTACTTC. Protein sequence: CASSLLGGGETQYF.

The chain is built from TRBV10-3 and TRBJ2-5; 10 bases are shared with TRBD2. From germline, CDR1 is ENHRY and CDR2 SYGVKD. With V trimmed by 5 bases and J by 1 base, 4 bases remained unmatched. This CDR3 has 15 amino acids. This CDR3 reads CAISPIAGGQETQYF. CDR3 sequence (DNA): TGTGCCATCAGTCCAATAGCGGGGGGCCAAGAGACCCAGTACTTC.

The chain is built from TRBV28 and TRBJ2-7; D unresolved. Germline values: CDR1 MDHEN, CDR2 SYDVKM. With 5 bases removed from V and 4 bases from J, the gap between germline ends came to 6 bases. The CDR3 runs 11 residues. CDR3 residues: CASSAYYEQYF. The DNA for the CDR3 is TGTGCCAGCAGTGCCTATTACGAGCAGTACTTC.

This chain links TRBV6-5 with TRBJ1-1, with D perhaps matching TRBD1 (6 bases). CDR3 size: 13 residues. Germline V gives CDR1 MNHEY, CDR2 SVGAGI. V lost 6 bases and J 4 bases, leaving 12 bases between the germline ends. CDR3 DNA sequence: TGTGCCAGCAGGCGACAGGAAGGCACTGAAGCTTTCTTT. This translates into CASRRQEGTEAFF.

This rearrangement joins TRBV11-2 to TRBJ1-5; D gene uncertain. Germline values: CDR1 SGHAT, CDR2 FQNNGV. V was trimmed by 2 bases and J by 6 bases, leaving 8 bases between them. The CDR3 totals 13 residues. The CDR3 bases are TGTGCCAGCAGCTTATCTGAGGGTCAGCCCCAGCATTTT. Its translation is CASSLSEGQPQHF.

This clone was seen a few times. The chain recombines TRBV4-2 with TRBJ2-7; 7 nucleotides line up with TRBD2. Germline CDR1 reads LGHNA; CDR2 reads YNFKEQ. With 4 bases clipped from V and 0 bases from J, the junction kept 6 bases outside the gene matches. The CDR3 sequence is 15 residues long. The CDR3 region is CASSRGTTRSYEQYF. In nucleotides, the CDR3 is TGTGCCAGCAGCCGAGGGACTACCCGCTCCTACGAGCAGTACTTC.

This chain connects TRBV27 to TRBJ2-3; maybe TRBD2 (5 bases). The CDR3 consists of 13 residues. Trimming stripped 6 bases from V and 2 bases from J, with 9 bases between. CDR1 is MNHEY, CDR2 SMNVEV, per germline (reference sequence). The CDR3 nucleotides are TGTGCCAGCAGCCCGACTAACACAGATACGCAGTATTTT. Residues: CASSPTNTDTQYF.

The chain employs TRBV7-2 and TRBJ1-3; D is unclear. Germline loops: CDR1 SGHTA, CDR2 FQGNSA. Deletions cut 5 bases from V and 8 bases from J, with 16 bases between. CDR3 length equals 14 residues. CDR3 DNA sequence: TGTGCCAGCAGCCTCCGGCGTTTCGAGGACACCATATATTTT. It translates to CASSLRRFEDTIYF.

V gene TRBV5-8 combines with J gene TRBJ1-1; D is perhaps TRBD1 (5 bases). CDR3 length equals 13 residues. Trimming left V 9 bases short and J 9 bases short, with 21 bases between. Looked up from germline, CDR1 is SGHTS and CDR2 is YDEGEE. This CDR3 reads CATRRGASQKAFF. CDR3 DNA sequence: TGTGCCACCCGGAGGGGCGCCTCTCAAAAAGCTTTCTTT.